This T cell receptor beta chain is drawn from a study of T cell responses to AZD1222 COVID-19 vaccine. Profiling relied on immunoSEQ multiplex PCR, and the TCRdb table lists in-frame clones only, not all of them. This sample yields about 150,000 clones, of which 85% are seen a single time; around 8% belongs to the top ten. This clone was detected once. The CDR3 consists of 14 residues. CDR1 is MRHNA, CDR2 SNTAGT, per germline. V lost 0 bases, J lost 0 bases, and 2 bases lay in between. This clonotype originated in an adult who received the MenACWY meningococcal vaccine as a control. V and J are TRBV6-4 and TRBJ2-2; D is ambiguous. The specimen was peripheral blood, collected 28 days after the second dose of the MenACWY control vaccine. Here the CDR3 DNA reads TGTGCCAGCAGTGACTCGCCGAACACCGGGGAGCTGTTTTTT. Protein: CASSDSPNTGELFF.